This is a list of T cell receptor beta chains from one sample in a study of T cell repertoires in cytomegalovirus infection. These receptors are not linked to any known antigen. TCRdb reanalysed the reads using MiXCR and keeps one entry per CDR3 protein. The table records roughly 990,000 distinct CDR3 sequences, around 32% of them present only once. The source material was cultured CD8+ T cells from PBMCs, sampled from culture after CMV antigen stimulation. The receptor source for this set is a human donor in good health (CMV status not recorded). Some clones in this sample may be carry-over from other donors' samples. Each CDR3 is given with its conserved first and last residue. A D gene is named only where the DNA matches it firmly. Rows may omit the clone size; those that give it use once, few, many or a size class.

v_call	d_call	clone_size	j_call	cdr3_nt	cdr3_aa
TRBV11-2	.	few	TRBJ2-1	TGTGCCAGCAGCTTCAACTGGGCTAGCTCCTACAATGAGCAGTTCTTC	CASSFNWASSYNEQFF
TRBV2	TRBD1	.	TRBJ2-3	TGTGCCAGCAGCCATGGACAGGCATACACAGATACGCAGTATTTT	CASSHGQAYTDTQYF
TRBV6-5	.	few	TRBJ2-1	TGTGCCAGCACGGATTCCGGGTACAATGAGCAGTTCTTC	CASTDSGYNEQFF
TRBV12-3/TRBV12-4	.	few	TRBJ1-1	TGTGCCCGAGGCAGGAACACTGAAGCTTTCTTT	CARGRNTEAFF
TRBV6-5	TRBD2	.	TRBJ2-2	TGTGCCAGCAGCTCAGGACTAGCGACCGGGGAGCTGTTTTTT	CASSSGLATGELFF
TRBV7-2	.	many	TRBJ1-1	TGTGCCAGCAGCTTCTCACCCCCGCCCGGTGAGAACACTGAAGCTTTCTTT	CASSFSPPPGENTEAFF
TRBV6-1	TRBD2	few	TRBJ2-4	TGTGCCAGCAGTGGACTAGCGGACATTCAGTACTTC	CASSGLADIQYF
TRBV27	TRBD1	.	TRBJ2-7	TGTGCCAGCAGTTTACAGACAGGGGGCGACGAGCAGTACTTC	CASSLQTGGDEQYF
TRBV11-1	.	.	TRBJ2-2	TGTGCCAGCAGCGCGGGACTCACACTCACCGGGGAGCTGTTTTTT	CASSAGLTLTGELFF
TRBV6-2/TRBV6-3	.	once	TRBJ2-3	TGTGCCAGCAGTTACGCGGTAGATACGCAGTATTTT	CASSYAVDTQYF
TRBV7-9	.	few	TRBJ2-3	TGTGCCAGCAGACTAGGAGGCACAGATACGCAGTATTTT	CASRLGGTDTQYF
TRBV6-5	.	.	TRBJ2-3	TGTGCCAGCCACCGTTATAGCACAGATACGCAGTATTTT	CASHRYSTDTQYF
TRBV28	.	.	TRBJ2-5	TGTGCCAGCAACCCCGGGGGCAAAGAGACCCAGTACTTC	CASNPGGKETQYF
TRBV7-6	.	few	TRBJ1-4	TGTGCCAGCAGCAAGTCGGGGACCCCTACGGAAAAACTGTTTTTT	CASSKSGTPTEKLFF
TRBV7-2	TRBD2	many	TRBJ2-5	TGTGCCAGCAGCTTAGTCGGGACTAGCGGGGGGCCCAGACCCCAAGAGACCCAGTACTTC	CASSLVGTSGGPRPQETQYF
TRBV7-9	.	many	TRBJ1-1	TGTGCCAGCAGCTTAGGGCAGGCCACTGAAGCTTTCTTT	CASSLGQATEAFF
TRBV7-6	.	many	TRBJ2-5	TGTGCCAGCAGCCCTAAGTCTGGGGGGTACCAAGAGACCCAGTACTTC	CASSPKSGGYQETQYF
TRBV7-4	.	.	TRBJ2-6	TGTGCCAGCAGCTTAGACGACTCTGGGGCCAACGTCCTGACTTTC	CASSLDDSGANVLTF
TRBV12-3/TRBV12-4	.	.	TRBJ2-3	TGTGCCAGCGCTCTCGGGACTCCAATAGATACGCAGTATTTT	CASALGTPIDTQYF
TRBV12-3/TRBV12-4	TRBD1	.	TRBJ1-5	TGTGCCAGCAGTCACGGCCCGGGACAGGGAGGCGATCAGCCCCAGCATTTT	CASSHGPGQGGDQPQHF
TRBV7-3	TRBD2	once	TRBJ2-2	TGTGCCAGCAGCTCCGGGACTAGCGTTCCCGGGGAGCTGTTTTTT	CASSSGTSVPGELFF
TRBV20-1	.	.	TRBJ2-7	TGCAGTGCTCGACGGCGTGGGACTCCCCTTAGGTACGAGCAGTACTTC	CSARRRGTPLRYEQYF